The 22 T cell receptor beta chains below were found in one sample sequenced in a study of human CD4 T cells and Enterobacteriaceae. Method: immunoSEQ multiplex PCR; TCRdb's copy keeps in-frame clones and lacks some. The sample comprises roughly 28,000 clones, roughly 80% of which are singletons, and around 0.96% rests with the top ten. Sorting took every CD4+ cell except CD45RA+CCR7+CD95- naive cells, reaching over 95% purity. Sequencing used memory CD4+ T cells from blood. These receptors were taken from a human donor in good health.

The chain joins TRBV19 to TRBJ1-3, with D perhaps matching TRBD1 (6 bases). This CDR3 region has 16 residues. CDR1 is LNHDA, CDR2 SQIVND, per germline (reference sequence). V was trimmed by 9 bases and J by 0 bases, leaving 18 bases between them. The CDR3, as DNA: TGTGCCAGCCACAGGGACCGACTACCCTCTGGAAACACCATATATTTT. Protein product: CASHRDRLPSGNTIYF.

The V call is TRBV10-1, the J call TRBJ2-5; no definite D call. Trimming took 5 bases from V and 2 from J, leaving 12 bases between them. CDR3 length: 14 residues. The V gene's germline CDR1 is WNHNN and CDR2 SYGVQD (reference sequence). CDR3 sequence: CASSPTTRQETQYF. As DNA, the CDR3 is TGCGCCAGCAGTCCAACGACCCGTCAAGAGACCCAGTACTTC.

The CDR3 DNA follows: TGTGCCAGCAGTTTCTCGCGACAGGGGTGGGAGACCCAGTACTTC. Translation gives CASSFSRQGWETQYF. J is TRBJ2-5 and V is TRBV27, with 8 bases identical to TRBD1. Germline values: CDR1 MNHEY, CDR2 SMNVEV (reference sequence). The CDR3 loop spans 15 amino acids. The V segment lost 3 bases and the J segment 5 bases; nucleotides outside the gene matches: 8.

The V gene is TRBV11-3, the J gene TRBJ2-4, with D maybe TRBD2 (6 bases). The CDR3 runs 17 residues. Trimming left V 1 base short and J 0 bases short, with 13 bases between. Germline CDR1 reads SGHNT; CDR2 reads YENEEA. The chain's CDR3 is CASSLVRGDIAKNIQYF. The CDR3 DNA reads TGTGCCAGCAGCTTAGTTCGCGGGGATATAGCCAAAAACATTCAGTACTTC.

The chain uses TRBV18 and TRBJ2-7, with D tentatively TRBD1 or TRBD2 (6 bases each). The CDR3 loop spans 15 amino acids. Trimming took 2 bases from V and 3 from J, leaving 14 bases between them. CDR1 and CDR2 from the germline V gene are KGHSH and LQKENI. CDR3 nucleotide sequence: TGTGCCAGCTCACCAGGATCGGGGGCGATCTACGAGCAGTACTTC. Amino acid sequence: CASSPGSGAIYEQYF.

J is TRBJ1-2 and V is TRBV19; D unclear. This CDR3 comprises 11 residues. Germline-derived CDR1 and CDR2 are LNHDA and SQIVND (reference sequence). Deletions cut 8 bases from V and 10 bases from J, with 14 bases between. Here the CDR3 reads CASRRDVYYTF. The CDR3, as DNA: TGTGCCAGTCGACGCGACGTTTACTACACCTTC.

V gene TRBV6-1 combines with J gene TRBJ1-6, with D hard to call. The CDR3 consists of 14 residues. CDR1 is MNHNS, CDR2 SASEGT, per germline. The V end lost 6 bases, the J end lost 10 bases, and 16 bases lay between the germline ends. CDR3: CASRIEGVRSPLHF. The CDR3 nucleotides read TGTGCCAGCAGAATCGAGGGAGTTAGGTCACCCCTCCACTTT.

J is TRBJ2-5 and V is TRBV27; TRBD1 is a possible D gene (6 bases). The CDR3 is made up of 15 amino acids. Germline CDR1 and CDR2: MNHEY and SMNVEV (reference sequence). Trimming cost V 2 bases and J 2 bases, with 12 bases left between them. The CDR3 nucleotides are TGTGCCAGCAGTTTAGTTAGCCAGGGGCAAGAGACCCAGTACTTC. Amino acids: CASSLVSQGQETQYF.

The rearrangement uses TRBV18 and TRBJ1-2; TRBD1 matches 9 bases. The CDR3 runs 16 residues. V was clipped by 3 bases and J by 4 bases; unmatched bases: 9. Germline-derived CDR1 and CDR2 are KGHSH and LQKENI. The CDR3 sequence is CASSPLGTGPGYGYTF. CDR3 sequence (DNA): TGTGCCAGCTCACCCTTAGGGACAGGGCCAGGCTATGGCTACACCTTC.

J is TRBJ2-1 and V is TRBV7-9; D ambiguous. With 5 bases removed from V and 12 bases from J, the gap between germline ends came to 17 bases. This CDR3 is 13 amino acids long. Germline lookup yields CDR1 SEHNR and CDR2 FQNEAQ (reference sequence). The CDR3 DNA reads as TGTGCCAGCAGCCCCTTTGGGTGGGATCGGCAGTTCTTC. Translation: CASSPFGWDRQFF.

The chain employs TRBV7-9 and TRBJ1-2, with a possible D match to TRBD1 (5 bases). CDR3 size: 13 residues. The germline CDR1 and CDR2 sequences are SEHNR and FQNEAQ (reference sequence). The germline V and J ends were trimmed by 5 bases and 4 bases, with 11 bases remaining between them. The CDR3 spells CASSPDRSYGYTF. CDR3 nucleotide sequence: TGTGCCAGCAGCCCTGACAGATCCTATGGCTACACCTTC.

The DNA of the CDR3 is TGTGCCAGCAGCTTAACGTCGGTAGCGGGACATTCCACCGGGGAGCTGTTTTTT. Protein sequence: CASSLTSVAGHSTGELFF. V gene TRBV7-3 combines with J gene TRBJ2-2; TRBD2 aligns across 8 bases. Per the germline V gene, CDR1 is SGHTA and CDR2 is FQGTGA. The CDR3 has 18 amino acids. V lost 0 bases to trimming and J lost 4 bases; unmatched junction nucleotides: 10.

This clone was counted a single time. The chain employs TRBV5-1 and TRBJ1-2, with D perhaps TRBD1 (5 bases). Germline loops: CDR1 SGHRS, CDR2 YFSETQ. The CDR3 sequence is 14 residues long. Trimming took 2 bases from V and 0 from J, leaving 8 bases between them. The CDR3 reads CASSLQAANYGYTF. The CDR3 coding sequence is TGCGCCAGCAGCTTACAGGCAGCTAACTATGGCTACACCTTC.

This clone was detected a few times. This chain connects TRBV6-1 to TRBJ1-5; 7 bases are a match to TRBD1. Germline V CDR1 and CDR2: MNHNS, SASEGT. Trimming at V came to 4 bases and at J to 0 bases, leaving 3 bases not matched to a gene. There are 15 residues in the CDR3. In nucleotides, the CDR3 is TGTGCCAGCAGTGGACAGGGTTTTAGCAATCAGCCCCAGCATTTT. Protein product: CASSGQGFSNQPQHF.

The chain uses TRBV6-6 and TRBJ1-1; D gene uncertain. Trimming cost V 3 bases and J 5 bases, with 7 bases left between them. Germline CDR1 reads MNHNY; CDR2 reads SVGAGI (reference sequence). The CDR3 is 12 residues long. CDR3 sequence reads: CASSYPRTEAFF. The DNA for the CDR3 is TGTGCCAGCAGTTATCCAAGGACTGAAGCTTTCTTT.

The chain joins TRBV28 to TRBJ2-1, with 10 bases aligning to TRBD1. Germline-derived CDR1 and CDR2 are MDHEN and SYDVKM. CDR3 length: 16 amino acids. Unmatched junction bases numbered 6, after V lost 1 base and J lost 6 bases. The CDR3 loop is CASSLFGTGDSNEQFF. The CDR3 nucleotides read TGTGCCAGCAGTTTATTTGGGACAGGGGATTCCAATGAGCAGTTCTTC.

The CDR3 spells CASIPDGGGPQHF. The CDR3 coding sequence is TGTGCCAGTATCCCGGACGGCGGGGGGCCCCAGCATTTT. This chain connects TRBV19 to TRBJ1-5; tentatively, D is TRBD1 (5 bases). Deletions cut 7 bases from V and 9 bases from J, with 16 bases between. The CDR3 consists of 13 residues. Germline assignment: CDR1 LNHDA and CDR2 SQIVND (reference sequence).

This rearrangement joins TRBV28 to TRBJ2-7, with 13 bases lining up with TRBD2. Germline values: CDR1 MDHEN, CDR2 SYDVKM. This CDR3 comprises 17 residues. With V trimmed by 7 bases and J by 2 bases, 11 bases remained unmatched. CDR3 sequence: CASTESTSGRKAYEQYF. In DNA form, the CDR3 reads TGTGCCAGCACCGAGTCGACTAGCGGGAGGAAGGCCTACGAGCAGTACTTC.

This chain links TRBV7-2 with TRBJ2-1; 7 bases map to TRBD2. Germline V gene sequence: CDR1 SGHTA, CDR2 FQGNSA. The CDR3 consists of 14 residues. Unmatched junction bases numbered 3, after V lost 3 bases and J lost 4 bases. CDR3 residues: CASSLASGYNEQFF. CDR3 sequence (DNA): TGTGCCAGCAGCTTGGCTAGCGGATACAATGAGCAGTTCTTC.

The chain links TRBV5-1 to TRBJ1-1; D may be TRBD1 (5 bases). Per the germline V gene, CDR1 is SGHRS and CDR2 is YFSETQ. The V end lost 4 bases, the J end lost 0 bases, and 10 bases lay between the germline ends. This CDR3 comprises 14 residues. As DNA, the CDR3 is TGCGCCAGCAGCCAGTCGGGGCTGAACACTGAAGCTTTCTTT. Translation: CASSQSGLNTEAFF.

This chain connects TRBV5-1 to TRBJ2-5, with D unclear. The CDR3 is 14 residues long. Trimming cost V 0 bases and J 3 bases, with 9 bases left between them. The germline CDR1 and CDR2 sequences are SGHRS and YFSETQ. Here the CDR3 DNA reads TGCGCCAGCAGCTTGGGTGGCTTAAAAGAGACCCAGTACTTC. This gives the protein CASSLGGLKETQYF.

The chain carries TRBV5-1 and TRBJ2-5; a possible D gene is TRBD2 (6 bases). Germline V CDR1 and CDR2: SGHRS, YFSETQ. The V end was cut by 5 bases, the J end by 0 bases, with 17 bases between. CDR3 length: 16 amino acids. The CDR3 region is CASRTSGGQYQETQYF. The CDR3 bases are TGCGCCAGCAGAACCAGTGGAGGGCAGTACCAAGAGACCCAGTACTTC.